This TCR beta chain was sequenced for a study of neoadjuvant anti-PD-1 for oral cavity cancer. Looked up from germline, CDR1 is KGHSH and CDR2 is LQKENI. This CDR3 has 16 amino acids. The J segment lost 7 bases and the V segment lost 3 bases, leaving 7 bases of the junction unmatched. Time point: after neoadjuvant nivolumab, at surgical resection. This table comes from immunoSEQ multiplex PCR, and its TCRdb copy is limited to in-frame clones, with some not included. The sample lists just under 70,000 clones, about 85% occurring once. The chain has TRBV18 and TRBJ1-4, with TRBD1 matching over 11 bases. The receptor was derived from a person aged 35 to 85 with oral cavity squamous cell carcinoma. The material was PBMCs, obtained after nivolumab (anti-PD-1) treatment. This chain's CDR3 is CASSPLPGTGGEKLFF. The CDR3 coding sequence is TGTGCCAGCTCACCCCTACCCGGGACAGGGGGTGAAAAACTGTTTTTT.